This T cell receptor beta chain was identified in a study of early T cells in non-severe SARS-CoV-2 infection (dated by TCRdb to about 2021). Some background on the complete study: TCR sequencing used bulk RNA from unsorted whole blood, so alpha and beta chains could not be paired.

This clonotype was recorded at least ten times. No cognate antigen has been identified for it. The input lacks base qualities; no much larger clone sits a single base away. CDR1 and CDR2 (MNHEY, SVGAGI) derive from the germline V gene. Counted from cysteine to phenylalanine, this CDR3 has 14 amino acids. The read is trimmed to its CDR3 DNA, 42 bases read in frame from base 1. V and J are trimmed by 7 bases and 5 bases, and the gene matches miss 7 bases of the junction. Library creation used 5' RACE. Sequencing was carried out with a NextSeq 500. Unique molecular identifiers were attached to individual cDNA molecules in the TCR library protocol so that sequencing error and PCR bias could be corrected. Both TCR alpha and beta chains were sequenced, and tight co-correlation was observed between alpha and beta sequence abundances in each sample. Per the source publication's procedure: Decombinator V4 was used to perform V gene, J gene and CDR3 annotation of TCR sequences. TCRs were defined as expanded if a significant change between any two time points was detected under a Poisson model with p below 0.0001. Abundances of TCRs were expressed as counts per million after normalisation to the total number of TCRs sequenced in each sample. TRAV1-2 paired with TRAJ12, TRAJ20 or TRAJ33 defined MAIT TCRs, while TRAV10 paired with TRAJ18 defined iNKT TCRs. VDJdb, accessed 1 November 2021, was searched for CMV, EBV and SARS-CoV-2 annotated TCRs, excluding TCRs annotated for multiple antigens. In TCRdb, the public reads were trimmed at Q25 with fastp and aligned with MiXCR, with productive beta chains retained. Rows matching on CDR3 protein sequence are summarized as one entry with the most common DNA and genes. The authors' filters were not applied to this entry. In all, the sample holds fewer than 70,000 distinct CDR3 sequences, and roughly 12% of those were seen once. Jointly, the top ten make up about 3% of the sample.

Overall results and qualifications from the work: VDJdb matching was skewed toward anti-spike CD8 responses, so virus-specific expansions were likely underestimated and private and CD4 specificities were missed.

A case-control design nested within a healthcare worker cohort in London, UK, was used, with weekly nasopharyngeal swab PCR tests and blood sampling performed. Healthcare workers were recruited during the week of the UK lockdown, between 23 and 31 March 2020, and followed weekly for up to roughly 15 weeks. The rearrangement joined TRBV6-5 to TRBJ2-5, with TRBD1 matching 10 junction bases. This clonotype was obtained from an adult who was a healthcare worker with PCR-confirmed SARS-CoV-2 infection or an uninfected control (not recorded which). Sequencing was performed on whole blood. The CDR3 protein sequence reads: CASKSDRGGETQYF. At the DNA level, the sequence is TGTGCCAGCAAATCGGACAGGGGGGGTGAGACCCAGTACTTC.